These 18 T cell receptor beta chains were sequenced from one sample in a study of OX40 agonist ivuxolimab in advanced cancers. Clones were sequenced by immunoSEQ multiplex PCR, and TCRdb holds only the in-frame ones, with some missing. Of 55,000 to 85,000 clones in the sample, about nine tenths are singletons; the top ten hold 2.8%. The sequencing used CD4+ or CD8+ T cells sorted from blood, collected in a trial of the OX40 agonist ivuxolimab. The receptors derive from an adult with an advanced solid tumor such as melanoma, head and neck, liver or kidney cancer.

V is TRBV28 and J is TRBJ1-5, with D hard to call. The length of the CDR3 is 14 residues. Trimming removed 3 bases from V and 7 bases from J, with 13 bases in between. Germline values: CDR1 MDHEN, CDR2 SYDVKM. This chain's CDR3 is CASSFGRVDQPQHF. In DNA, the CDR3 is TGTGCCAGCAGTTTCGGCCGGGTTGACCAGCCCCAGCATTTT. Full variable domain (rest looked up from reference TRBV28 and TRBJ1-5): DVKVTQSSRYLVKRTGEKVFLECVQDMDHENMFWYRQDPGLGLRLIYFSYDVKMKEKGDIPEGYSVSREKKERFSLILESASTNQTSMYLCASSFGRVDQPQHFGDGTRLSIL.

This clone was detected only once. The chain joins TRBV5-4 to TRBJ2-4; 8 bases are shared with TRBD2. CDR3 length: 13 residues. J lost 7 bases, V lost 4 bases, and 4 bases had no gene match. CDR1 SGHNT and CDR2 YYREEE come from the germline V gene (reference sequence). CDR3 coding DNA: TGTGCCAGCAGCGGGACTAGTGGGAACATTCAGTACTTC. Translating gives CASSGTSGNIQYF.

V is TRBV5-1 and J is TRBJ2-2; possibly TRBD1 or TRBD2 for D (5 bases each). Trimming pared 4 bases from V and 1 base from J, leaving 14 bases between. Per germline, CDR1 SGHRS and CDR2 YFSETQ. This CDR3 has 16 residues. CDR3 in DNA: TGCGCCAGCAGCCAACCGGGGCAGGGGAACACCGGGGAGCTGTTTTTT. It encodes CASSQPGQGNTGELFF.

The rearrangement joins TRBV18 to TRBJ1-3; possibly TRBD1 for D (5 bases). Trimming pared 3 bases from V and 0 bases from J, leaving 9 bases between. The CDR3 extends over 15 amino acids. Germline V gene lookup returns CDR1 KGHSH and CDR2 LQKENI. CDR3 sequence: CASSPRDVSGNTIYF. CDR3 coding DNA: TGTGCCAGCTCACCCCGGGACGTCTCTGGAAACACCATATATTTT.

V is TRBV18 and J is TRBJ1-3, with D perhaps TRBD1 (6 bases). The CDR3 runs 17 residues. The V and J ends lost 6 bases and 0 bases respectively, with 18 bases between them. Germline loops: CDR1 KGHSH, CDR2 LQKENI. CDR3 sequence: CASSPLTGPDSGNTIYF. The DNA for the CDR3 is TGTGCCAGCTCCCCCTTGACAGGTCCCGACTCTGGAAACACCATATATTTT.

This chain joins TRBV6-6 and TRBJ2-6; D is uncertain. The CDR3 runs 14 residues. The V gene lost 6 bases and the J gene lost 4 bases, with 10 bases spanning the gap. CDR1 is MNHNY and CDR2 is SVGAGI in the germline V gene (reference sequence). The CDR3 here is CASSPIRGANVLTF. Here the CDR3 DNA reads TGTGCCAGCAGCCCGATCCGAGGGGCCAACGTCCTGACTTTC.

This chain connects TRBV6-1 to TRBJ2-3; TRBD2 might be the D (5 bases). CDR1 is MNHNS, CDR2 SASEGT, per germline. The germline V and J ends were trimmed by 3 bases and 6 bases, with 13 bases remaining between them. CDR3 length: 14 amino acids. The CDR3 spells CASSEGVPPDTQYF. The DNA of the CDR3 is TGTGCCAGCAGTGAGGGAGTCCCCCCGGATACGCAGTATTTT.

DNA of the CDR3: TGCAGCGTTGGAGAGCCCCAGCATTTT. It specifies CSVGEPQHF. The V gene is TRBV29-1, the J gene TRBJ1-5; D unclear. CDR3 length: 9 amino acids. The germline CDR1 and CDR2 sequences are SQVTM and ANQGSEA. The V end was cut by 4 bases, the J end by 8 bases, with 3 bases between.

The J gene is TRBJ2-5, the V gene TRBV28; the match to TRBD1 covers 7 bases. Germline-derived CDR1 and CDR2 are MDHEN and SYDVKM. V gave up 5 bases and J gave up 1 base; unmatched junction bases: 10. The CDR3 contains 16 residues. In DNA, the CDR3 is TGTGCCAGCAGTCCGCCGGGACAGACCTTCCAAGAGACCCAGTACTTC. Translation: CASSPPGQTFQETQYF.

The chain uses TRBV7-2 and TRBJ2-3; 12 bases fit TRBD2. V lost 6 bases, J lost 0 bases, and 7 bases stayed unmatched. This CDR3 has 17 amino acids. CDR1 is SGHTA, CDR2 FQGNSA, per germline. CDR3 in DNA: TGTGCCAGCAGACTAGCGGGGGGACCTAGAAGCACAGATACGCAGTATTTT. It encodes CASRLAGGPRSTDTQYF.

The rearrangement links TRBV19 to TRBJ2-2; maybe TRBD2 (5 bases). Germline lookup yields CDR1 LNHDA and CDR2 SQIVND (reference sequence). This CDR3 spans 14 amino acids. Trimming stripped 2 bases from V and 4 bases from J, with 8 bases between. The CDR3 nucleotides read TGTGCCAGTAGTATATTGAGGGTCACCGGGGAGCTGTTTTTT. Translation gives CASSILRVTGELFF.

On this clone itself: The sample contains more than one DNA sequence encoding this CDR3. This sequence joins TRBV7-6 and TRBJ1-1; D is possibly TRBD1 (6 bases). Germline CDR1 SGHVS, CDR2 FNYEAQ. V was pared by 4 bases and J by 4 bases, with 13 bases between. The length of the CDR3 is 14 residues. The DNA of the CDR3 is TGTGCCAGCAGCTCAGCCACAGGGTCCACTGAAGCTTTCTTT. Translated: CASSSATGSTEAFF. Full variable domain (outside the CDR3, taken from reference TRBV7-6 and TRBJ1-1): GAGVSQSPRYKVTKRGQDVALRCDPISGHVSLYWYRQALGQGPEFLTYFNYEAQQDKSGLPNDRFSAERPEGSISTLTIQRTEQRDSAMYRCASSSATGSTEAFFGQGTRLTVV.

The J gene is TRBJ1-1, the V gene TRBV6-5; no definite D call. CDR1 and CDR2 from the germline V gene are MNHEY and SVGAGI. This CDR3 comprises 16 residues. The V end lost 0 bases, the J end lost 1 base, and 12 bases lay between the germline ends. The CDR3 is CASSYSLGQTNTEAFF. The CDR3 nucleotides are TGTGCCAGCAGTTACTCTTTGGGCCAGACGAACACTGAAGCTTTCTTT.

In the case of this clone: This same CDR3 is encoded by further DNA sequences in the sample. CDR3 in DNA: TGTGCCAGCAGCCCCAAGAGGGATGAAAAACTGTTTTTT. This codes for CASSPKRDEKLFF. This chain joins TRBV11-2 and TRBJ1-4; no clear D. V was cut by 5 bases and J by 6 bases, with 10 bases left in between. This CDR3 is built from 13 residues. The V gene's germline CDR1 is SGHAT and CDR2 FQNNGV.

The CDR3 bases are TGTGCCAGCAACGTCGACAGGGCTGGCAATCAGCCCCAGCATTTT. Translation gives CASNVDRAGNQPQHF. The chain employs TRBV6-1 and TRBJ1-5; 7 bases agree with TRBD1. The CDR3 extends over 15 amino acids. V lost 7 bases, J lost 2 bases, and 8 bases stayed unmatched. Germline V gives CDR1 MNHNS, CDR2 SASEGT.

V usage is TRBV5-1 and J usage is TRBJ1-1; no firm D call. This CDR3 has 12 residues. Germline lookup yields CDR1 SGHRS and CDR2 YFSETQ. The V gene lost 4 bases and the J gene lost 1 base, with 5 bases spanning the gap. DNA for the CDR3: TGCGCCAGCAGCGCACAGAACACTGAAGCTTTCTTT. Its protein is CASSAQNTEAFF.

The V and J genes are TRBV7-2 and TRBJ2-3; D unresolved. The germline V and J ends were trimmed by 3 bases and 3 bases, with 7 bases remaining between them. The CDR3 covers 13 residues. Germline V gene lookup returns CDR1 SGHTA and CDR2 FQGNSA. The CDR3: CASSFPYTDTQYF. The DNA for the CDR3 is TGTGCCAGCAGCTTTCCTTATACAGATACGCAGTATTTT.

The CDR3 here is CASRRRITTNEKLFF. Here the CDR3 DNA reads TGTGCCAGCAGACGACGGATAACAACTAATGAAAAACTGTTTTTT. The chain couples TRBV2 to TRBJ1-4; D gene ambiguous. CDR1 and CDR2 from the germline V gene are SNHLY and FYNNEI. V lost 6 bases to trimming and J lost 0 bases, with 11 bases between them. The CDR3 covers 15 residues.